This passage covers 10 T cell receptor beta chains from one sample sequenced in a study of cytomegalovirus exposure and HLA in healthy donors. With 60 Vbeta and 13 Jbeta primers, the PCR was carried out. TCRdb's table, derived via immunoSEQ multiplex PCR, lists solely in-frame clones and lacks some. The sample lists 100,000 or so clones, about three fifths seen once, with about 5% in the top ten. The source material was PBMCs. The receptors come from a woman aged 30 to 39 in good health and CMV-seropositive.

Comments on this clone: Mismatch with germline at one junction end may stem from a read error. The chain has TRBV7-9 and TRBJ2-5; D perhaps matches TRBD2 (6 bases). CDR3 length equals 15 residues. Germline loops: CDR1 SEHNR, CDR2 FQNEAQ (reference sequence). The CDR3 coding sequence is TGTTCCAGCAGCTTAGTAGTGGGGGGACAAGAGACCCAGTACTTC. Translating it yields CSSSLVVGGQETQYF.

The chain is built from TRBV19 and TRBJ2-5, with 7 bases identical to TRBD2. V lost 5 bases, J lost 0 bases, and 6 bases stayed unmatched. The CDR3 runs 15 residues. Germline CDR1 LNHDA, CDR2 SQIVND (reference sequence). DNA for the CDR3: TGTGCCAGTAGTCCGGGAGGACTCTACCAAGAGACCCAGTACTTC. Protein product: CASSPGGLYQETQYF.

The CDR3 DNA reads as TGTGCCAGCAGGAGGGTAACATTGTGGGGACAGGGTAATAATTCACCCCTCCACTTT. It yields the protein CASRRVTLWGQGNNSPLHF. This chain joins TRBV2 and TRBJ1-6, with 9 bases identical to TRBD1. The trim removed 6 bases at V and 5 bases at J, leaving 17 bases unmatched. CDR3 length: 19 amino acids. Germline CDR1 SNHLY, CDR2 FYNNEI.

The chain is built from TRBV28 and TRBJ2-2; weak D call: TRBD1 (5 bases). CDR1 and CDR2 (germline): MDHEN, SYDVKM. The CDR3 covers 17 residues. The germline V and J ends were trimmed by 6 bases and 7 bases, with 24 bases remaining between them. CDR3 residues: CASSQLWQGKSVGELFF. The CDR3 DNA follows: TGTGCCAGCAGCCAACTTTGGCAGGGTAAATCGGTCGGGGAGCTGTTTTTT.

This clone was counted between two and nine times. This chain joins TRBV19 and TRBJ2-6; 7 bases map to TRBD1. The CDR3 totals 17 residues. V shed 7 bases and J 0 bases; nucleotides not matched to a gene: 9. Germline values: CDR1 LNHDA, CDR2 SQIVND (reference sequence). The chain's CDR3 is CASKLGGFSSGANVLTF. CDR3 DNA: TGTGCCAGTAAATTAGGGGGCTTCAGCTCTGGGGCCAACGTCCTGACTTTC.

This clone was counted between two and nine times. The chain joins TRBV7-3 to TRBJ2-2; 11 positions match TRBD2. J lost 1 base, V lost 5 bases, and 3 bases had no gene match. The CDR3 spans 16 residues. CDR1 is SGHTA, CDR2 FQGTGA, per germline. CDR3 nucleotide sequence: TGTGCCAGCAGCCTCGGACTAGCGGGGAACACCGGGGAGCTGTTTTTT. It is translated as CASSLGLAGNTGELFF.

This chain joins TRBV7-6 and TRBJ1-5, with D possibly matching TRBD1 (6 bases). The CDR3 consists of 16 residues. Trimming removed 5 bases from V and 6 bases from J, with 20 bases in between. CDR1 and CDR2 (germline): SGHVS, FNYEAQ. The chain's CDR3 is CASSAYPGGLGQPQHF. CDR3 DNA sequence: TGTGCCAGCAGCGCTTATCCCGGGGGGCTGGGTCAGCCCCAGCATTTT.

The sample holds a few counts of this clone. The rearrangement links TRBV25-1 to TRBJ1-4, with 9 bases aligning to TRBD1. J gave up 6 bases and V 2 bases, and 1 base lay outside the gene matches. This CDR3 spans 14 amino acids. Germline CDR1 reads MGHDK; CDR2 reads SYGVNS. This CDR3 reads CASSEGQGHEKLFF. The CDR3 nucleotides are TGTGCCAGCAGTGAAGGACAGGGGCATGAAAAACTGTTTTTT.

The chain carries TRBV21-1 and TRBJ1-1. TRBV21-1 counts as a pseudogene. The CDR3 covers 14 residues. The DNA of the CDR3 is TGTGCCAGCAGCGAATACCGGGGGAACACTGAAGCTTTCTTT. Translation: CASSEYRGNTEAFF.

This clone was seen more than once but under ten times. The chain uses TRBV9 and TRBJ2-5; TRBD2 aligns across 15 bases. CDR3 length: 17 residues. CDR1 is SGDLS and CDR2 is YYNGEE in the germline V gene. V dropped 4 bases and J dropped 2; count of bases not matched to a gene: 6. CDR3 loop: CASSTGTSGGLQETQYF. The CDR3 region has the DNA TGTGCCAGCAGCACGGGGACTAGCGGGGGGTTACAAGAGACCCAGTACTTC. Full variable domain (rest looked up from reference TRBV9 and TRBJ2-5): DSGVTQTPKHLITATGQRVTLRCSPRSGDLSVYWYQQSLDQGLQFLIQYYNGEERAKGNILERFSAQQFPDLHSELNLSSLELGDSALYFCASSTGTSGGLQETQYFGPGTRLLVL.